The 30 T cell receptor beta chains below all came from one sample that was sequenced in a study of cytomegalovirus exposure and HLA in healthy donors. The PCR contained 60 Vbeta and 13 Jbeta primers. Here immunoSEQ multiplex PCR was the method, and the copy in TCRdb shows in-frame clones only, minus some. Of about 160,000 clones in the sample, 75% to 80% were seen once. The sequenced material came from PBMCs. The receptors originated from a woman aged 40 to 49 in good health and CMV-seropositive.

J is TRBJ1-4 and V is TRBV25-1; no definite D call. Germline V gives CDR1 MGHDK, CDR2 SYGVNS. CDR3 size: 14 residues. V was trimmed by 4 bases and J by 3 bases, leaving 9 bases between them. CDR3 in DNA: TGTGCCAGCAGTGCTTTACAGCCTAATGAAAAACTGTTTTTT. Amino acids: CASSALQPNEKLFF.

The chain couples TRBV28 to TRBJ1-2; no clear D. CDR3 length: 11 amino acids. Per the germline V gene, CDR1 is MDHEN and CDR2 is SYDVKM. The V end lost 3 bases, the J end lost 10 bases, and 9 bases lay between the germline ends. In DNA form, the CDR3 reads TGTGCCAGCAGTTTGAGGCTGATCTACACCTTC. This sequence encodes CASSLRLIYTF.

The chain is built from TRBV14 and TRBJ1-2; the D is unclear. V was shortened by 0 bases and J by 4 bases, with 6 bases between the two germline ends. This CDR3 spans 13 amino acids. Per germline, CDR1 SGHDN and CDR2 FVKESK. The CDR3 DNA follows: TGTGCCAGCAGCCAAGATAAGAGCTATGGCTACACCTTC. Its translation: CASSQDKSYGYTF. Based on the CDR3 plus reference TRBV14 and TRBJ1-2, the full variable domain is EAGVTQFPSHSVIEKGQTVTLRCDPISGHDNLYWYRRVMGKEIKFLLHFVKESKQDESGMPNNRFLAERTGGTYSTLKVQPAELEDSGVYFCASSQDKSYGYTFGSGTRLTVV.

The chain is built from TRBV5-1 and TRBJ1-1, with TRBD1 as a possible D gene (6 bases). The CDR3 has 13 amino acids. Deletions cut 3 bases from V and 3 bases from J, with 9 bases between. Germline V gives CDR1 SGHRS, CDR2 YFSETQ. CDR3 DNA: TGCGCCAGCAGCTCCCAGGGGTACACTGAAGCTTTCTTT. Translated, it gives CASSSQGYTEAFF.

The V call is TRBV7-9, the J call TRBJ1-1; D unclear. Trimming stripped 1 base from V and 6 bases from J, with 6 bases between. This CDR3 spans 12 amino acids. Germline CDR1 reads SEHNR; CDR2 reads FQNEAQ (reference sequence). Here the CDR3 reads CASSLGSAEAFF. The DNA of the CDR3 is TGTGCCAGCAGCTTAGGAAGCGCTGAAGCTTTCTTT.

The CDR3 here is CAWSVTIAGGQETQYF. DNA of the CDR3: TGTGCCTGGAGTGTAACTATAGCGGGGGGCCAAGAGACCCAGTACTTC. The gene calls are TRBV30 and TRBJ2-5; the match to TRBD2 covers 10 bases. The CDR3 has 16 amino acids. V was clipped by 0 bases and J by 1 base; unmatched bases: 5. Germline CDR1 GTSNPN, CDR2 SVGIG (reference sequence).

The chain has TRBV6-6 and TRBJ2-7; D gene unclear. CDR3 length: 14 amino acids. V dropped 4 bases and J dropped 2 bases, with 12 bases sitting between them. CDR1 and CDR2 from the germline V gene are MNHNY and SVGAGI (reference sequence). The CDR3 bases are TGTGCCAGCAGTTTTCCGGGTCCAACCTACGAGCAGTACTTC. Protein: CASSFPGPTYEQYF.

This sequence joins TRBV18 and TRBJ2-1; tentative D call: TRBD1 (6 bases). The CDR3 sequence is 16 residues long. Germline assignment: CDR1 KGHSH and CDR2 LQKENI. V lost 2 bases and J lost 0, with 11 bases in between. DNA of the CDR3: TGTGCCAGCTCACCAATGGACAGTAGCTCCTACAATGAGCAGTTCTTC. It is translated as CASSPMDSSSYNEQFF.

The chain is built from TRBV13 and TRBJ1-5, with D possibly TRBD1 on 6 matching bases. The V and J ends lost 5 bases and 4 bases respectively, with 12 bases between them. The germline V gene has CDR1 PRHDT and CDR2 FYEKMQ (reference sequence). The CDR3 consists of 14 residues. The CDR3 loop reads CASSPRGANQPQHF. CDR3 DNA: TGTGCCAGCAGCCCACGGGGGGCAAATCAGCCCCAGCATTTT. The full variable domain, with the rest looked up from reference TRBV13 and TRBJ1-5, is AAGVIQSPRHLIKEKRETATLKCYPIPRHDTVYWYQQGPGQDPQFLISFYEKMQSDKGSIPDRFSAQQFSDYHSELNMSSLELGDSALYFCASSPRGANQPQHFGDGTRLSIL.

V is TRBV7-8 and J is TRBJ1-3; D unclear. Germline V gives CDR1 SGHVS, CDR2 FQNEAQ. Trimming pared 3 bases from V and 1 base from J, leaving 10 bases between. The CDR3 contains 15 residues. The CDR3 DNA reads TGTGCCAGCAGCTTCCCTCCGGGGTCTGGAAACACCATATATTTT. Protein: CASSFPPGSGNTIYF.

The chain links TRBV5-4 to TRBJ1-3; D remains unclear. This CDR3 is built from 15 residues. Trimming pared 1 base from V and 0 bases from J, leaving 8 bases between. Germline CDR1 reads SGHNT; CDR2 reads YYREEE (reference sequence). The CDR3 DNA follows: TGTGCCAGCAGCTTGTACGAGAGCTCTGGAAACACCATATATTTT. Protein: CASSLYESSGNTIYF.

CDR3 nucleotides: TGTGCCAGCAGTCGGAAGCAGGGGGCTTATGGCTACACCTTC. Encoded protein: CASSRKQGAYGYTF. The chain links TRBV6-5 to TRBJ1-2; the match to TRBD1 covers 8 bases. V lost 5 bases, J lost 5 bases, and 7 bases stayed unmatched. The CDR3 contains 14 residues. The germline V gene has CDR1 MNHEY and CDR2 SVGAGI.

As regards this clone: The junction does not match germline at one end; this may be a read error. This rearrangement joins TRBV9 to TRBJ1-6, with a possible D match to TRBD1 (6 bases). CDR1 and CDR2 from the germline V gene are SGDLS and YYNGEE. The CDR3 extends over 15 amino acids. CDR3: CASTSAPGANSPLHF. The CDR3 nucleotides read TGTGCTAGCACCTCAGCGCCAGGGGCGAATTCACCCCTCCACTTT.

The chain uses TRBV15 and TRBJ2-1, with D possibly being TRBD2 (6 bases). The CDR3 length is 16 residues. The V gene's germline CDR1 is LNHNV and CDR2 YYDKDF (reference sequence). Trimming took 3 bases from V and 5 from J, leaving 17 bases between them. CDR3 bases: TGTGCCACCAGCAGTGCCCAGGAGGGGCGAAACAATGAGCAGTTCTTC. Its translation: CATSSAQEGRNNEQFF.

The CDR3 sequence: CASSRTSVYEQYF. DNA of the CDR3: TGTGCCAGCAGCCGGACTAGCGTCTACGAGCAGTACTTC. J is TRBJ2-7 and V is TRBV7-2; 9 bases match TRBD2. Germline V CDR1 and CDR2: SGHTA, FQGNSA. Losses at the gene ends were 5 bases for V and 3 bases for J; bases not matched to a gene: 2. The CDR3 runs to 13 residues.

This clone was found a few times. The chain has TRBV4-3 and TRBJ1-2; D gene uncertain. Germline values: CDR1 LGHNA, CDR2 YSLEER. Trimming stripped 0 bases from V and 8 bases from J, with 16 bases between. The CDR3 runs to 15 residues. This CDR3 reads CASSQERGLNGGYTF. DNA of the CDR3: TGCGCCAGCAGCCAAGAGAGAGGGTTGAATGGAGGCTACACCTTC.

The V and J genes are TRBV15 and TRBJ2-3; 8 bases align to TRBD2. Germline CDR1 is LNHNV and CDR2 is YYDKDF (reference sequence). Germline trimming cut 2 bases from V and 5 bases from J; bases unmatched to any gene: 9. The CDR3 covers 16 residues. CDR3 protein: CATSRQKGAGVDTQYF. The CDR3, as DNA: TGTGCCACCAGCAGACAGAAGGGAGCGGGGGTAGATACGCAGTATTTT.

The genes are TRBV29-1 and TRBJ2-1; no firm D call. Trimming left V 3 bases short and J 0 bases short, with 6 bases between. This CDR3 is built from 13 residues. The germline V gene has CDR1 SQVTM and CDR2 ANQGSEA. The CDR3 nucleotides are TGCAGCGTTGACTCCCTCTCCTACAATGAGCAGTTCTTC. It codes for CSVDSLSYNEQFF.

The chain couples TRBV4-2 to TRBJ1-3, with 10 bases matching TRBD1. From germline, CDR1 is LGHNA and CDR2 YNFKEQ. This CDR3 is 17 amino acids long. Trimming at V came to 1 base and at J to 6 bases, leaving 9 bases not matched to a gene. CDR3: CASSQGVDRGLKNTIYF. The CDR3, as DNA: TGTGCCAGCAGCCAAGGAGTAGACAGGGGGCTTAAAAACACCATATATTTT.

This sequence joins TRBV9 and TRBJ1-6; weak D call: TRBD1 (6 bases). This CDR3 has 15 residues. V was clipped by 5 bases and J by 7 bases, with 16 bases between them. The germline CDR1 and CDR2 sequences are SGDLS and YYNGEE. The CDR3 is CASSESGTPNSPLHF. The CDR3, as DNA: TGTGCCAGCAGTGAGTCCGGGACACCGAATTCACCCCTCCACTTT.

The rearrangement uses TRBV9 and TRBJ2-1, with D perhaps TRBD2 (7 bases). The CDR3 covers 16 residues. V was clipped by 0 bases and J by 6 bases, with 16 bases between them. Germline CDR1 reads SGDLS; CDR2 reads YYNGEE. The CDR3: CASSVGMGGGRNEQFF. CDR3 DNA: TGTGCCAGCAGCGTAGGTATGGGGGGGGGCCGCAATGAGCAGTTCTTC.

The V call is TRBV19, the J call TRBJ1-2; D not resolved. The germline CDR1 and CDR2 sequences are LNHDA and SQIVND (reference sequence). Trimming left V 9 bases short and J 0 bases short, with 14 bases between. This CDR3 has 14 amino acids. DNA of the CDR3: TGTGCCAGCCAAGGACGGGAAGCTAACTATGGCTACACCTTC. It translates to CASQGREANYGYTF.

This chain uses TRBV6-5 with TRBJ1-3, with D possibly matching TRBD1 (6 bases). Germline CDR1 MNHEY, CDR2 SVGAGI. Between the trimmed V and J ends, which lost 4 bases and 4 bases, there was a span of 11 bases. The CDR3 extends over 14 amino acids. The CDR3 DNA reads TGTGCCAGCAGTTTCACAGGGATAGGAAACACCATATATTTT. Protein product: CASSFTGIGNTIYF.

The chain joins TRBV7-2 to TRBJ1-1, with D hard to call. V lost 5 bases to trimming and J lost 4 bases, with 8 bases between them. CDR1 and CDR2 (germline): SGHTA, FQGNSA. This CDR3 comprises 12 residues. This chain's CDR3 is CASSPIPTEAFF. CDR3 bases: TGTGCCAGCAGCCCCATCCCCACTGAAGCTTTCTTT.

The genes are TRBV30 and TRBJ2-5, with D perhaps matching TRBD1 (5 bases). The germline V gene encodes CDR1 GTSNPN and CDR2 SVGIG (reference sequence). Trimming took 0 bases from V and 1 from J, leaving 12 bases between them. This CDR3 contains 15 residues. DNA for the CDR3: TGTGCCTGGAGTGTAGGAACAGGCGCCCAAGAGACCCAGTACTTC. It specifies CAWSVGTGAQETQYF.

Comments on this clone: This sample includes further DNA sequences coding for the same CDR3. The V gene is TRBV5-1, the J gene TRBJ2-2; D may be TRBD1 (6 bases). The CDR3 contains 15 residues. Between the trimmed V and J ends, which lost 2 bases and 2 bases, there was a span of 10 bases. Looked up from germline, CDR1 is SGHRS and CDR2 is YFSETQ. The CDR3 here is CASSFGQINTGELFF. The CDR3 DNA follows: TGCGCCAGCAGCTTCGGACAGATAAACACCGGGGAGCTGTTTTTT.

The chain joins TRBV5-8 to TRBJ2-7; a possible D gene is TRBD2 (6 bases). Germline V gene data show CDR1 as SGHTS and CDR2 as YDEGEE. Trimming stripped 0 bases from V and 0 bases from J, with 10 bases between. The CDR3 is 15 residues long. CDR3 DNA: TGTGCCAGCAGCTTGGCTTACGGGAGCTCCTACGAGCAGTACTTC. Protein product: CASSLAYGSSYEQYF.

The rearrangement uses TRBV30 and TRBJ1-2; TRBD1 matches at 10 bases. This CDR3 spans 15 amino acids. Germline CDR1 and CDR2: GTSNPN and SVGIG (reference sequence). After removal of 0 bases from V and 6 bases from J, the junction contained 7 bases not matched to a gene. CDR3 protein: CAWSVRQGAKDGYTF. CDR3 DNA: TGTGCCTGGAGTGTACGACAGGGGGCGAAGGATGGCTACACCTTC.

This chain connects TRBV6-5 to TRBJ2-3, with 9 bases identical to TRBD1. After removal of 6 bases from V and 1 base from J, the junction contained 5 bases not matched to a gene. The CDR3 consists of 15 residues. CDR1 is MNHEY, CDR2 SVGAGI, per germline. For the CDR3, the DNA is TGTGCCAGCAGGCCCGGGACAGGGCGCACAGATACGCAGTATTTT. It specifies CASRPGTGRTDTQYF.

This clone was counted only a few times. This chain uses TRBV29-1 with TRBJ2-2, with a weak D call TRBD2 (6 bases). Germline-derived CDR1 and CDR2 are SQVTM and ANQGSEA. V shed 4 bases and J shed 6 bases, with 9 bases lying between them. This CDR3 comprises 12 residues. In nucleotides, the CDR3 is TGCAGCGTTGGGGACTTGTCCGGGGAGCTGTTTTTT. Its protein is CSVGDLSGELFF.